What follows are 5 T cell receptor beta chains derived from one specimen sequenced in a study of radiotherapy plus CTLA-4 blockade in lung cancer. Sequencing was performed with immunoSEQ multiplex PCR; in TCRdb, only in-frame clones are kept and a portion is missing. The profile covers roughly 75,000 clones, with roughly 80% appearing a single time and about 0.79% taken by the ten largest. The sample in question was peripheral blood, obtained from a patient treated with radiotherapy plus ipilimumab. These receptors were obtained from a human donor with non-small cell lung cancer who had stable disease on radiotherapy plus ipilimumab.

This rearrangement joins TRBV29-1 to TRBJ1-1; 10 bases are a match to TRBD1. The trim removed 6 bases at V and 0 bases at J, leaving 13 bases unmatched. The CDR3 sequence is 17 residues long. Germline CDR1 reads SQVTM; CDR2 reads ANQGSEA. The CDR3 DNA is TGCAGCGTAGACAACCCGGGACAGGGGATCATGAACACTGAAGCTTTCTTT. It encodes CSVDNPGQGIMNTEAFF.

This clone appeared a single time. The chain links TRBV27 to TRBJ2-2; maybe TRBD2 (5 bases). The germline gives CDR1 MNHEY, CDR2 SMNVEV (reference sequence). Trimming removed 2 bases from V and 4 bases from J, with 8 bases in between. This CDR3 is 14 amino acids long. The CDR3 sequence is CASSLSEGTGELFF. The CDR3 DNA is TGTGCCAGCAGTTTAAGTGAGGGCACCGGGGAGCTGTTTTTT.

This chain links TRBV29-1 with TRBJ2-7; TRBD1 aligns across 10 bases. V shed 4 bases and J 5 bases; nucleotides not matched to a gene: 5. The CDR3 loop spans 13 amino acids. CDR1 is SQVTM and CDR2 is ANQGSEA in the germline V gene. The CDR3: CSVVRQGANEQYF. For the CDR3, the DNA is TGCAGCGTTGTAAGACAGGGGGCTAACGAGCAGTACTTC.

This chain joins TRBV27 and TRBJ1-4; D is perhaps TRBD1 (5 bases). The CDR3 length is 16 residues. Germline V CDR1 and CDR2: MNHEY, SMNVEV (reference sequence). V shed 3 bases and J shed 6 bases, with 17 bases lying between them. In DNA form, the CDR3 reads TGTGCCAGCAGTTTCGGGTTTCGGGACGCCCATGAAAAACTGTTTTTT. The encoded protein is CASSFGFRDAHEKLFF.

Details on this clone: Other DNA sequences of this sample code for an identical CDR3. The rearrangement joins TRBV5-4 to TRBJ2-2; D might be TRBD1 or TRBD2, each matching 5 bases. The CDR3 consists of 14 residues. Germline CDR1 and CDR2: SGHNT and YYREEE (reference sequence). V dropped 3 bases and J dropped 3 bases, with 9 bases sitting between them. DNA for the CDR3: TGTGCCAGCAGCTCCGGGACGGACACCGGGGAGCTGTTTTTT. Encoded protein: CASSSGTDTGELFF.